This T cell receptor beta chain originates from a study of memory CD4+ T cells and cytomegalovirus serostatus. Across the study: This sample comes from healthy Belgian adults, several CMV seropositive, 24 seronegative. The study's findings and limits: About two fifths of the roughly 150 known CMV-associated TCRbeta sequences appeared in CD4+ memory.

Worth noting for this clone: Its antigen is not known.

Trimming removed 9 bases at V and 0 bases at J, with 7 bases between. Germline lookup yields CDR1 SGDLS and CDR2 YYNGEE. CDR3 length equals 13 residues. The sort gate was single viable CD3+CD4+CD8-CD45RO+ cells for memory CD4+ T cells. After thawing, CD4+ T cells were positively selected. Some clones are missing from TCRdb's copy, which holds only in-frame ones; the method was immunoSEQ multiplex PCR. The sample shows tens of thousands of clones, roughly 77% of them seen only once. The chain couples TRBV9 to TRBJ1-6; no clear D. This TCR came from an adult in good health and CMV-seronegative. Sequences were obtained from memory CD4+ T cells from blood. CDR3 nucleotide sequence: TGTGCCACCTCAAGCTCCTATAATTCACCCCTCCACTTT. Translated, it gives CATSSSYNSPLHF.